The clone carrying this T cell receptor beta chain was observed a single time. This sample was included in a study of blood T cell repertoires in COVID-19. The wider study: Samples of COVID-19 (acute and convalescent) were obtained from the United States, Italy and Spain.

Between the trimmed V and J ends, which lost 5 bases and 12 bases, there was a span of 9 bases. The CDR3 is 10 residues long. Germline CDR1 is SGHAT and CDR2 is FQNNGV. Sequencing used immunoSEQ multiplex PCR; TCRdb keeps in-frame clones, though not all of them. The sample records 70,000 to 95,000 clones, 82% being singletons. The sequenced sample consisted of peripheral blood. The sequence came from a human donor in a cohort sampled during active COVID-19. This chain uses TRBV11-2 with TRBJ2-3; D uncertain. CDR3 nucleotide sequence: TGTGCCAGCAGCCGCGTCCGCCAGTATTTT. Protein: CASSRVRQYF. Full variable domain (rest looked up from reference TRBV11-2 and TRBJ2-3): EAGVAQSPRYKIIEKRQSVAFWCNPISGHATLYWYQQILGQGPKLLIQFQNNGVVDDSQLPKDRFSAERLKGVDSTLKIQPAKLEDSAVYLCASSRVRQYFGPGTRLTVL.